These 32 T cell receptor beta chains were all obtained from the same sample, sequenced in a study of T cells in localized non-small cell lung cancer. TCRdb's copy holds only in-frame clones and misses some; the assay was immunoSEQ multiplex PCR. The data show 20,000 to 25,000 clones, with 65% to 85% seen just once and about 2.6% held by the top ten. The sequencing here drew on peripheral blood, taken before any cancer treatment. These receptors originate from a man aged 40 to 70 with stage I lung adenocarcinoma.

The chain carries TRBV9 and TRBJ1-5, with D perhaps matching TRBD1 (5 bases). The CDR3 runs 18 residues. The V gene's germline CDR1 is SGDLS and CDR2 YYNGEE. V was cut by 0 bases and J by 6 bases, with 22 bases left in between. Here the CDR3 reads CASSVDPGVGGERQPQHF. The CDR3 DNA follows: TGTGCCAGCAGCGTAGACCCCGGAGTGGGAGGGGAACGTCAGCCCCAGCATTTT.

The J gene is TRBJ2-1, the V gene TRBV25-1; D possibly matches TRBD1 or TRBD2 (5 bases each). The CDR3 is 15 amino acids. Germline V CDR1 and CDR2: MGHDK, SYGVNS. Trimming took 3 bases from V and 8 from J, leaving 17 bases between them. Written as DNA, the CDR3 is TGTGCCAGCAGTGATCCCCGGGACCCCCACGATGAGCAGTTCTTC. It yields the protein CASSDPRDPHDEQFF.

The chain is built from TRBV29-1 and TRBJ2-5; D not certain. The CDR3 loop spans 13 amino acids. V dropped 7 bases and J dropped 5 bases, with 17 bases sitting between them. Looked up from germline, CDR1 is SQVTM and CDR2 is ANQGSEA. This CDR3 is CSAFVDGMETQYF. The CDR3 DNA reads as TGCAGCGCATTTGTCGATGGGATGGAGACCCAGTACTTC.

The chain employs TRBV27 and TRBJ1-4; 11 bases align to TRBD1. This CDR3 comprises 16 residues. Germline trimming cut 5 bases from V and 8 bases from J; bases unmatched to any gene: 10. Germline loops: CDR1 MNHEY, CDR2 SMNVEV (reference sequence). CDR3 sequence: CASSPLPGTGGEKLFF. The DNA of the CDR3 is TGTGCCAGCAGTCCACTTCCGGGGACAGGGGGGGAAAAACTGTTTTTT.

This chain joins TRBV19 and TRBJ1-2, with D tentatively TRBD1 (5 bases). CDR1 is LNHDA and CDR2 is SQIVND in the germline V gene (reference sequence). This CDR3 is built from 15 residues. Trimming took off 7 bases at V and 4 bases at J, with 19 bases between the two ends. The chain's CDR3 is CASKNSGTLPYGYTF. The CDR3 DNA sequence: TGTGCCAGTAAAAACTCCGGGACTCTACCCTATGGCTACACCTTC.

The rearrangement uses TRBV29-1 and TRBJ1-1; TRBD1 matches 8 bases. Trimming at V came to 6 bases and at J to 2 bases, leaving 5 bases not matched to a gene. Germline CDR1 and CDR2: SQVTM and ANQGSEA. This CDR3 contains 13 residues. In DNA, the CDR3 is TGCAGCGTCTCGACAGGGGCCAACACTGAAGCTTTCTTT. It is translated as CSVSTGANTEAFF.

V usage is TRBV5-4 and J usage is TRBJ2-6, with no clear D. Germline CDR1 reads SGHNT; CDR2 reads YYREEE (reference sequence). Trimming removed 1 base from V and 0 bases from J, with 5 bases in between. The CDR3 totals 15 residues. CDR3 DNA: TGTGCCAGCAGCTTGAGTTACTCTGGGGCCAACGTCCTGACTTTC. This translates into CASSLSYSGANVLTF. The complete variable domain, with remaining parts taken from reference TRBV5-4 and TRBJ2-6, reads ETGVTQSPTHLIKTRGQQVTLRCSSQSGHNTVSWYQQALGQGPQFIFQYYREEENGRGNFPPRFSGLQFPNYSSELNVNALELDDSALYLCASSLSYSGANVLTFGAGSRLTVL.

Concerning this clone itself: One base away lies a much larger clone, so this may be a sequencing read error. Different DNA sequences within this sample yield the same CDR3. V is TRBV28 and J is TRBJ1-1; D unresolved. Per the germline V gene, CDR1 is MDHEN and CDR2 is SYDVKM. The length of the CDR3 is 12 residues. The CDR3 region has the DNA TGTGCCAGTAGTTTGCCGGGTATACGAGCTTTCTTT. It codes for CASSLPGIRAFF.

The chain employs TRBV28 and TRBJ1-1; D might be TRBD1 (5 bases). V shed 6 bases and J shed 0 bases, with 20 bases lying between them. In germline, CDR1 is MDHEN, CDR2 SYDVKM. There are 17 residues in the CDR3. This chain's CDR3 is CASSIGTRALMNTEAFF. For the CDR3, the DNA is TGTGCCAGCAGCATCGGGACCCGGGCCCTTATGAACACTGAAGCTTTCTTT.

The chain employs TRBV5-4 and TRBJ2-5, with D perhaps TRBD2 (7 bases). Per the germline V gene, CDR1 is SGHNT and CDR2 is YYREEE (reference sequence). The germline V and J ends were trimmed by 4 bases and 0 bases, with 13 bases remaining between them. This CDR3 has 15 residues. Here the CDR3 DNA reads TGTGCCAGCAGCGAAGGGGGGGAGTACCAAGAGACCCAGTACTTC. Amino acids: CASSEGGEYQETQYF.

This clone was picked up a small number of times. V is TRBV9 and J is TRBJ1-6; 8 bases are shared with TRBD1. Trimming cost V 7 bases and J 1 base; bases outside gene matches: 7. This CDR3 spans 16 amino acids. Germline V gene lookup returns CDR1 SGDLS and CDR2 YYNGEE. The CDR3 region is CASGAGGASYNSPLHF. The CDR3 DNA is TGTGCCAGCGGGGCAGGGGGCGCGTCCTATAATTCACCCCTCCACTTT.

CDR3 in amino acids: CASSQVLRGAGGQETQYF. The CDR3 DNA reads as TGTGCCAGCAGCCAAGTTCTCAGGGGAGCGGGGGGCCAAGAGACCCAGTACTTC. V gene TRBV14 combines with J gene TRBJ2-5; TRBD2 matches at 9 bases. The CDR3 has 18 residues. Germline trimming cut 1 base from V and 1 base from J; bases unmatched to any gene: 10. Germline-derived CDR1 and CDR2 are SGHDN and FVKESK.

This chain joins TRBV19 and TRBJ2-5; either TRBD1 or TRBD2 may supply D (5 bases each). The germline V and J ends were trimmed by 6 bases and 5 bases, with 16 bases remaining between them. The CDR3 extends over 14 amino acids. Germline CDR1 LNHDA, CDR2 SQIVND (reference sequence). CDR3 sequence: CASSVGEPLETQYF. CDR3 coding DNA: TGTGCCAGTAGCGTGGGGGAACCCCTTGAGACCCAGTACTTC. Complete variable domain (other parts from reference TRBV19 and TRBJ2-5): DGGITQSPKYLFRKEGQNVTLSCEQNLNHDAMYWYRQDPGQGLRLIYYSQIVNDFQKGDIAEGYSVSREKKESFPLTVTSAQKNPTAFYLCASSVGEPLETQYFGPGTRLLVL.

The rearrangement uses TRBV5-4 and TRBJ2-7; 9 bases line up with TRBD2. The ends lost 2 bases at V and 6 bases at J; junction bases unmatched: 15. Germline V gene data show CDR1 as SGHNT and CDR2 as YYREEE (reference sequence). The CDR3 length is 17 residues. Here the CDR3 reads CASSFGGGLALGIEQYF. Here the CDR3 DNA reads TGTGCCAGCAGCTTTGGGGGGGGACTAGCCTTAGGCATCGAGCAGTACTTC.

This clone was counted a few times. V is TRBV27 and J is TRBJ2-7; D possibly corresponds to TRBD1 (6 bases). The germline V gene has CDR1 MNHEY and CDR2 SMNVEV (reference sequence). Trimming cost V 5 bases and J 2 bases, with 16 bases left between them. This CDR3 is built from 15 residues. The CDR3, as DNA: TGTGCCAGCAGTAACCCCTCTGGGGGCGCCTACGAGCAGTACTTC. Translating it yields CASSNPSGGAYEQYF.

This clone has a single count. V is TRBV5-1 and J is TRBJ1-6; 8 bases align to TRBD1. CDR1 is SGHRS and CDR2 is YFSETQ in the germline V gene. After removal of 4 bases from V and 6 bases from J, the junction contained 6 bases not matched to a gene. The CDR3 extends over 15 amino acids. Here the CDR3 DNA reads TGCGCCAGCAGCAACCAGGGGGCAGGTAATTCACCCCTCCACTTT. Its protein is CASSNQGAGNSPLHF.

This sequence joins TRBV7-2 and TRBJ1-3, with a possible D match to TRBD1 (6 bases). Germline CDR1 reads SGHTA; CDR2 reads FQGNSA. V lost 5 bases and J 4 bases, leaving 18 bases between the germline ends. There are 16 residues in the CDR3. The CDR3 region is CASSRSRGALGNTIYF. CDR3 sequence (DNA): TGTGCCAGCAGCAGATCCCGGGGGGCGCTAGGAAACACCATATATTTT.

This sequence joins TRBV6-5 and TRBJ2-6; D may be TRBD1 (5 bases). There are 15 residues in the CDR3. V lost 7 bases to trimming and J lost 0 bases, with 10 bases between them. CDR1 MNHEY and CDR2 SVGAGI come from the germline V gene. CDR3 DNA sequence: TGTGCCAGCAACGACAGTCCCTCTGGGGCCAACGTCCTGACTTTC. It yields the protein CASNDSPSGANVLTF.

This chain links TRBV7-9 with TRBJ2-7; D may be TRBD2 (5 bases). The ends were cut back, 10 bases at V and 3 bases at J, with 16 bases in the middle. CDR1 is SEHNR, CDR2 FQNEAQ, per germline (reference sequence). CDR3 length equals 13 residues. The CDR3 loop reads CATNSLDFYEQYF. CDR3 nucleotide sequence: TGTGCCACCAATTCCCTGGACTTCTACGAGCAGTACTTC.

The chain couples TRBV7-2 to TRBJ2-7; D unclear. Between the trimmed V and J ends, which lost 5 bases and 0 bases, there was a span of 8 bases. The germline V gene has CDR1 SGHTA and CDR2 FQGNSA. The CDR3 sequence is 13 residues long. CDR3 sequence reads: CASSPGPSYEQYF. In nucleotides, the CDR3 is TGTGCCAGCAGCCCAGGACCCTCCTACGAGCAGTACTTC.

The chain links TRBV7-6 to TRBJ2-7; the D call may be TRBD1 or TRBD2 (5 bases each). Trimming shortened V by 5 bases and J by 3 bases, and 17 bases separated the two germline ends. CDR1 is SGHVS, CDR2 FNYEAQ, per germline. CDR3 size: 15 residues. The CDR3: CASSPRGRGHYEQYF. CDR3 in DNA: TGTGCCAGCAGCCCCAGAGGGAGAGGACACTACGAGCAGTACTTC.

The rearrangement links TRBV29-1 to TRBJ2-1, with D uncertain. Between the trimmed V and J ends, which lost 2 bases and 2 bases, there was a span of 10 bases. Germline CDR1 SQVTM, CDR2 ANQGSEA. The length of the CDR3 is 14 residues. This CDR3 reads CSVEWKTTYNEQFF. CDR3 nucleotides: TGCAGCGTTGAATGGAAGACGACCTACAATGAGCAGTTCTTC.

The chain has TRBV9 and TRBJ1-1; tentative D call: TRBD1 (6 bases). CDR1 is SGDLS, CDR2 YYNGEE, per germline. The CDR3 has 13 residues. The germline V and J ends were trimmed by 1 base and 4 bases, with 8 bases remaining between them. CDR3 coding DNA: TGTGCCAGCAGCGTATTACAGGGCACTGAAGCTTTCTTT. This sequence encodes CASSVLQGTEAFF.

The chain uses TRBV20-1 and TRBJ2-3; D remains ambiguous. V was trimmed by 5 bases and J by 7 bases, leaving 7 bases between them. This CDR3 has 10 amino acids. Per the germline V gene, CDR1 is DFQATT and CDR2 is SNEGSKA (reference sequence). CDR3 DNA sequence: TGCAGTGCTGCCGGACATACGCAGTATTTT. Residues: CSAAGHTQYF.

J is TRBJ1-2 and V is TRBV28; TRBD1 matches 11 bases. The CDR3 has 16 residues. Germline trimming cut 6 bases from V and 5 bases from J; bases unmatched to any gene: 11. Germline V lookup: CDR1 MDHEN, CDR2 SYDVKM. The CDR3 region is CASSLFGQGARYGYTF. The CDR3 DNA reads TGTGCCAGCAGCCTTTTTGGACAGGGGGCGAGGTATGGCTACACCTTC.

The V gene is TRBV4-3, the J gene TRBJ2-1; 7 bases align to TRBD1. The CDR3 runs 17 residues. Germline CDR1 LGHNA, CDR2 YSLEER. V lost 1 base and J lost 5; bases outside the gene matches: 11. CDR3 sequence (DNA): TGCGCCAGCAGCCAAGGGCAAGGTGGGGACAGTAACAATGAGCAGTTCTTC. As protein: CASSQGQGGDSNNEQFF.

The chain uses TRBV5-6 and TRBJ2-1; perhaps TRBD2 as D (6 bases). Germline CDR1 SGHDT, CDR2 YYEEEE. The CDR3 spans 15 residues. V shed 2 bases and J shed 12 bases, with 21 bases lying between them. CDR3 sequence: CASSLGSEGRRGQFF. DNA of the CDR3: TGTGCCAGCAGCTTAGGGTCTGAGGGCCGGAGGGGGCAGTTCTTC.

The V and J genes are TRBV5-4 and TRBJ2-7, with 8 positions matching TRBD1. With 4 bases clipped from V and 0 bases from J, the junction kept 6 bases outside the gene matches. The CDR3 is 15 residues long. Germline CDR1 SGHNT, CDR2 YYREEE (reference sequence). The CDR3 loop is CASSKRGQGSYEQYF. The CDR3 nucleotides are TGTGCCAGCAGCAAGAGAGGACAGGGCTCCTACGAGCAGTACTTC.

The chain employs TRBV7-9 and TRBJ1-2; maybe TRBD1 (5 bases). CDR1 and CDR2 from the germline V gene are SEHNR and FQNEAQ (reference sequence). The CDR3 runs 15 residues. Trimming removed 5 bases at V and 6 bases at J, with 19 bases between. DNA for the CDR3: TGTGCCAGCAGCCCCGGTAGTTGGGGGGACCATGGCTACACCTTC. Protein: CASSPGSWGDHGYTF.

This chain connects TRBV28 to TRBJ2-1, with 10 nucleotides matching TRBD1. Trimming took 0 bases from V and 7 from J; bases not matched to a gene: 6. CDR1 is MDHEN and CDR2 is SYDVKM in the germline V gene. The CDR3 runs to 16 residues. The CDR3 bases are TGTGCCAGCAGTTTATGGACAGGGGGCGCAGTGAATGAGCAGTTCTTC. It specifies CASSLWTGGAVNEQFF.

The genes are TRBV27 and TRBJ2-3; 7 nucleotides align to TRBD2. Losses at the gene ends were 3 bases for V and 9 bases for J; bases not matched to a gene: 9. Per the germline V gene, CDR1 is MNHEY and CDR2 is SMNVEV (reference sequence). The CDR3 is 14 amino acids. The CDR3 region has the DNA TGTGCCAGCAGTTTGTTTTGGGAGGGAGGAACGCAGTATTTT. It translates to CASSLFWEGGTQYF.

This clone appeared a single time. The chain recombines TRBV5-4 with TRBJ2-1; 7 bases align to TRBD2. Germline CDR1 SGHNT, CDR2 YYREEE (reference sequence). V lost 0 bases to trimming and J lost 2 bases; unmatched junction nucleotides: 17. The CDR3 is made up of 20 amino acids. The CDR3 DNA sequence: TGTGCCAGCAGCTTGGCCGAGCAGGCGGGGTGGGCGGGAGCCTACAATGAGCAGTTCTTC. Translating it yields CASSLAEQAGWAGAYNEQFF.